This T cell receptor beta chain originates from a study of blood T cells in healthy people across ages. The use of a sample-barcoded 5' primer and a J-beta primer mix characterized a second PCR of roughly 6 to 11 cycles. Every sample returned 2.5 million or more CDR3-containing paired-end reads. TCRdb independently ran MiXCR on the 5' RACE reads; one entry per CDR3 protein. This sample carries roughly 700,000 distinct CDR3 sequences, about 25% of them seen once, and the ten largest clones take 9.4%. This clonotype has a handful of counts. The target antigen is unknown. Staff drew roughly 10 milliliters of peripheral blood from each donor. From germline, CDR1 is PRHDT and CDR2 FYEKMQ (reference sequence). V was shortened by 5 bases and J by 8 bases, with 15 bases between the two germline ends. CDR3 length: 13 residues. Study conclusions and caveats: CMV status of donors was unknown, possibly confounding expanded clonotype changes.

This sample was also put to use in a study of T cells of mothers and their children. That work contributes: Added by the second PCR's M1S primer were sample barcodes and 2-4 random nucleotides.

This TCR derives from a boy between 5 and 17 years old in good health. The sample was blood. The genes are TRBV13 and TRBJ1-1; D gene uncertain. The CDR3, as DNA: TGTGCCAGCAGCCCGGGGTATCTTCCCGAAGCTTTCTTT. Translating it yields CASSPGYLPEAFF.